Shown below are 30 T cell receptor beta chains from a single sample sequenced in a study of naive and memory T cell subsets. The antigens these receptors bind are not known. Points from the study as a whole: Especially in CD8 cells, naive repertoires contained a few larger clonotypes, possibly CD45RA-re-expressing memory cells.

An equimolar mix of two oligonucleotides served as the beta constant-region primer for TRBC1 and TRBC2. Nested alpha and beta constant-region primers with the SP2 primer drove four PCR rounds on ligated cDNA. TCRdb redid the calling of the UMI-ligation and nested PCR reads with MiXCR, one entry per CDR3 protein. In the table there are about 90,000 distinct CDR3 sequences, around 11% of which are singletons. The sequencing sample was made of naive CD4+ T cells from blood. The receptors were gathered from a human donor in good health.

The sample holds many counts of this clonotype. The genes are TRBV12-3 or TRBV12-4 and TRBJ1-2, with 7 nucleotides matching TRBD1. The V and J ends lost 8 bases and 5 bases, in that order; junction bases with no gene match: 5. The CDR3 covers 12 residues. The CDR3 is CASGWTGYGYTF. The DNA for the CDR3 is TGTGCCAGCGGATGGACAGGTTATGGCTACACCTTC.

This clonotype was observed a handful of times. V is TRBV21-1 and J is TRBJ2-7; the tabulated D call, TRBD1, remains unverified against the DNA. TRBV21-1 is listed as a pseudogene. The CDR3 contains 17 residues. The CDR3 DNA sequence: TGTGCCAGCAGGCCCGAGGGGGGAGGCCAGAGCTCCTACGAGCAGTACTTC. Translating it yields CASRPEGGGQSSYEQYF.

The sample holds a few counts of this clonotype. The chain couples TRBV5-1 to TRBJ1-5, with D perhaps TRBD1 (6 bases). Trimming removed 4 bases at V and 4 bases at J, with 21 bases between. Germline values: CDR1 SGHRS, CDR2 YFSETQ. This CDR3 is 17 amino acids long. DNA of the CDR3: TGCGCCAGCAGCCCGAAACCGACAGGCGAATTTAATCAGCCCCAGCATTTT. Translating gives CASSPKPTGEFNQPQHF.

This clonotype was recorded a few times. The chain uses TRBV7-3 and TRBJ1-1; D not certain. The V gene's germline CDR1 is SGHTA and CDR2 FQGTGA. Trimming pared 2 bases from V and 7 bases from J, leaving 11 bases between. This CDR3 comprises 13 residues. This chain's CDR3 is CASSLGNLGEAFF. CDR3 nucleotides: TGTGCCAGCAGCTTAGGGAATTTAGGTGAAGCTTTCTTT.

This clonotype was counted between two and nine times. The gene calls are TRBV28 and TRBJ2-1; TRBD1 matches 8 bases. Trimming at V came to 0 bases and at J to 4 bases, leaving 11 bases not matched to a gene. The CDR3 contains 18 residues. CDR1 and CDR2 (germline): MDHEN, SYDVKM. This CDR3 is CASSLWRIRQGLYNEQFF. The CDR3 region has the DNA TGTGCCAGCAGTTTATGGCGGATTCGACAGGGGTTATACAATGAGCAGTTCTTC.

This clonotype occurred a few times. J is TRBJ2-7 and V is TRBV2, with 13 bases aligning to TRBD2. The V gene end was trimmed by 6 bases and the J gene end by 2 bases; junction bases not matched to a gene: 4. There are 15 residues in the CDR3. Germline CDR1 is SNHLY and CDR2 is FYNNEI. CDR3 sequence reads: CASRATSGGPYEQYF. CDR3 DNA: TGTGCCAGCAGGGCGACTAGCGGGGGGCCCTACGAGCAGTACTTC.

This clonotype was recorded at least ten times. The chain joins TRBV12-3 or TRBV12-4 to TRBJ2-7; no reliable D call. This CDR3 is 14 amino acids long. The V and J ends lost 1 base and 0 bases respectively, with 7 bases between them. The CDR3 is CASSLGFFSYEQYF. In DNA, the CDR3 is TGTGCCAGCAGTTTAGGGTTTTTCTCCTACGAGCAGTACTTC.

This clonotype occurred many times. The chain employs TRBV15 and TRBJ2-3; D ambiguous. The ends were cut back, 5 bases at V and 7 bases at J, with 13 bases in the middle. Germline CDR1 LNHNV, CDR2 YYDKDF (reference sequence). The CDR3 is 13 amino acids. This CDR3 reads CATSHPVPNTQYF. The CDR3 DNA is TGTGCCACCAGCCACCCGGTTCCAAATACGCAGTATTTT.

V is TRBV20-1 and J is TRBJ1-1; possibly TRBD1 for D (5 bases). V was clipped by 1 base and J by 4 bases, with 16 bases between them. This CDR3 is built from 15 residues. CDR1 and CDR2 from the germline V gene are DFQATT and SNEGSKA (reference sequence). The chain's CDR3 is CSARGGDRSVTEAFF. The CDR3 nucleotides read TGCAGTGCTAGAGGGGGGGACCGGAGTGTCACTGAAGCTTTCTTT.

This clonotype was detected only a few times. The J gene is TRBJ1-2, the V gene TRBV20-1, with D hard to call. The V end was cut by 0 bases, the J end by 6 bases, with 11 bases between. The germline CDR1 and CDR2 sequences are DFQATT and SNEGSKA (reference sequence). The CDR3 spans 13 residues. DNA for the CDR3: TGCAGTGCTAGAGATCTAAGAGAGGATGGCTACACCTTC. Amino acid sequence: CSARDLREDGYTF.

The rearrangement uses TRBV7-9 and TRBJ2-7, with D unclear. V dropped 4 bases and J dropped 6 bases, with 19 bases sitting between them. Germline CDR1 SEHNR, CDR2 FQNEAQ (reference sequence). This CDR3 is 15 amino acids long. The CDR3 DNA reads TGTGCCAGCAGCTCCCGCCGCCTCGGGTTCGGCGAGCAGTACTTC. It specifies CASSSRRLGFGEQYF.

This clonotype was counted many times. The chain has TRBV12-3 or TRBV12-4 and TRBJ2-2; D not certain. This CDR3 region has 16 residues. Trimming shortened V by 0 bases and J by 2 bases, and 10 bases separated the two germline ends. The CDR3 DNA follows: TGTGCCAGCAGTTTAGCCCCTAACCTTAACACCGGGGAGCTGTTTTTT. Translating it yields CASSLAPNLNTGELFF.

The rearrangement uses TRBV5-1 and TRBJ2-7, with 7 bases identical to TRBD1. Trimming took 2 bases from V and 6 from J; bases not matched to a gene: 2. Germline lookup yields CDR1 SGHRS and CDR2 YFSETQ. The CDR3 length is 12 residues. The CDR3: CASSFDRVEQYF. CDR3 sequence (DNA): TGCGCCAGCAGCTTCGACAGGGTCGAGCAGTACTTC. Together with reference TRBV5-1 and TRBJ2-7, the CDR3 gives the full variable domain: KAGVTQTPRYLIKTRGQQVTLSCSPISGHRSVSWYQQTPGQGLQFLFEYFSETQRNKGNFPGRFSGRQFSNSRSEMNVSTLELGDSALYLCASSFDRVEQYFGPGTRLTVT.

V gene TRBV11-2 combines with J gene TRBJ2-1; 9 bases fit TRBD2. With V trimmed by 5 bases and J by 0 bases, 8 bases remained unmatched. The germline CDR1 and CDR2 sequences are SGHAT and FQNNGV. The CDR3 is 17 amino acids. CDR3 sequence: CASSAQLSGGSYNEQFF. CDR3 DNA: TGTGCCAGCAGCGCCCAACTTAGCGGGGGCTCCTACAATGAGCAGTTCTTC. Based on the CDR3 plus reference TRBV11-2 and TRBJ2-1, the full variable domain is EAGVAQSPRYKIIEKRQSVAFWCNPISGHATLYWYQQILGQGPKLLIQFQNNGVVDDSQLPKDRFSAERLKGVDSTLKIQPAKLEDSAVYLCASSAQLSGGSYNEQFFGPGTRLTVL.

The V call is TRBV18, the J call TRBJ2-7; 9 bases match TRBD1. J was trimmed by 4 bases and V by 3 bases; bases with no gene match: 7. Germline lookup yields CDR1 KGHSH and CDR2 LQKENI. The CDR3 covers 15 residues. The CDR3 sequence is CASSPTGTGIYEQYF. The CDR3 bases are TGTGCCAGCTCACCCACCGGGACAGGGATTTACGAGCAGTACTTC.

This rearrangement joins TRBV6-2 or TRBV6-3 to TRBJ2-5; possibly TRBD2 for D (6 bases). Germline assignment: CDR1 MNHEY and CDR2 SVGEGT. V was trimmed by 8 bases and J by 4 bases, leaving 14 bases between them. This CDR3 is 13 amino acids long. CDR3 protein: CASEAAGRETQYF. The CDR3 nucleotides read TGTGCCAGCGAGGCGGCGGGAAGAGAGACCCAGTACTTC.

V and J are TRBV5-8 and TRBJ2-7; D is possibly TRBD2 (6 bases). Trimming took 1 base from V and 4 from J, leaving 12 bases between them. This CDR3 region has 14 residues. Germline V gene sequence: CDR1 SGHTS, CDR2 YDEGEE. CDR3: CASSLWGLHYEQYF. The CDR3, as DNA: TGTGCCAGCAGCTTGTGGGGACTGCATTACGAGCAGTACTTC.

This clonotype was observed at least ten times. The V gene is TRBV29-1, the J gene TRBJ2-7; 8 nucleotides line up with TRBD2. CDR1 is SQVTM, CDR2 ANQGSEA, per germline. The CDR3 is 15 amino acids. With 6 bases clipped from V and 1 base from J, the junction kept 11 bases outside the gene matches. CDR3: CSVRARVAGSYEQYF. In DNA, the CDR3 is TGCAGCGTACGTGCGAGGGTAGCGGGGTCCTACGAGCAGTACTTC.

This clonotype was seen repeatedly, ten times or more. The CDR3 DNA follows: TGTGCCAGCTCGACGGGACGGGGAACGAGCGAGCAGTACTTC. Residues: CASSTGRGTSEQYF. The chain combines TRBV18 with TRBJ2-7; D possibly uses TRBD1 or TRBD2 (5 bases each). V was trimmed by 6 bases and J by 6 bases, leaving 18 bases between them. The CDR3 has 14 residues. Per germline, CDR1 KGHSH and CDR2 LQKENI. The whole variable domain, remainder taken from reference TRBV18 and TRBJ2-7, is NAGVMQNPRHLVRRRGQEARLRCSPMKGHSHVYWYRQLPEEGLKFMVYLQKENIIDESGMPKERFSAEFPKEGPSILRIQQVVRGDSAAYFCASSTGRGTSEQYFGPGTRLTVT.

This clonotype was found many times. This sequence joins TRBV28 and TRBJ1-6; unclear D gene. V lost 8 bases to trimming and J lost 14 bases, with 13 bases between them. Germline V gene data show CDR1 as MDHEN and CDR2 as SYDVKM. The CDR3 covers 11 residues. The CDR3 spells CASRSTASLHF. The DNA for the CDR3 is TGTGCCAGCCGATCAACAGCATCCCTCCACTTT.

The sample holds many counts of this clonotype. The genes are TRBV7-3 and TRBJ2-3; possibly TRBD2 for D (5 bases). Per the germline V gene, CDR1 is SGHTA and CDR2 is FQGTGA. V gave up 1 base and J gave up 1 base, with 15 bases separating them. The CDR3 spans 17 residues. CDR3 protein: CASSLSGPVGGTDTQYF. CDR3 nucleotides: TGTGCCAGCAGCTTAAGCGGGCCAGTCGGAGGCACAGATACGCAGTATTTT.

This clonotype was picked up one time. A much larger clone sits a single nucleotide away, making a read error possible. The rearrangement uses TRBV7-9 and TRBJ2-1; D may be TRBD1 (6 bases). Trimming removed 5 bases from V and 8 bases from J, with 16 bases in between. Germline assignment: CDR1 SEHNR and CDR2 FQNEAQ (reference sequence). The CDR3 is 14 residues long. Written as DNA, the CDR3 is TGTGCCAGCAGCCCGCAGAAAAAGGGGGATGAGCAGTTCTTC. Translating gives CASSPQKKGDEQFF.

In this sample, this clonotype turned up a few times. The J gene is TRBJ2-1, the V gene TRBV5-1; D is unclear. Looked up from germline, CDR1 is SGHRS and CDR2 is YFSETQ. V gave up 3 bases and J gave up 5 bases, with 15 bases separating them. The CDR3 is made up of 15 amino acids. This CDR3 is CASSSDGSSDNEQFF. In DNA form, the CDR3 reads TGCGCCAGCAGCTCGGACGGTTCGTCGGACAATGAGCAGTTCTTC.

There are a few counts of this clonotype. The chain recombines TRBV20-1 with TRBJ2-1; either TRBD1 or TRBD2 may supply D (5 bases each). V lost 0 bases, J lost 4 bases, and 16 bases lay in between. Germline lookup yields CDR1 DFQATT and CDR2 SNEGSKA (reference sequence). The CDR3 has 16 amino acids. The CDR3 nucleotides read TGCAGTGCTAGAGAGGGAGCTGGGGGACCGTACAATGAGCAGTTCTTC. Amino acids: CSAREGAGGPYNEQFF.

The V call is TRBV6-2 or TRBV6-3, the J call TRBJ1-1; the D gene is possibly TRBD1 (6 bases). With 3 bases removed from V and 0 bases from J, the gap between germline ends came to 11 bases. Germline V lookup: CDR1 MNHEY, CDR2 SVGEGT. This CDR3 comprises 15 residues. Written as DNA, the CDR3 is TGTGCCAGCAGTTATACCGGGACAATGAACACTGAAGCTTTCTTT. Protein: CASSYTGTMNTEAFF.

Only a few counts were recorded for this clonotype. This chain joins TRBV28 and TRBJ2-5; D may be TRBD1 (5 bases). The CDR3 loop spans 12 amino acids. Germline V CDR1 and CDR2: MDHEN, SYDVKM. Trimming pared 7 bases from V and 2 bases from J, leaving 8 bases between. CDR3 nucleotides: TGTGCCAGCAATCAGGGACAAGAGACCCAGTACTTC. It yields the protein CASNQGQETQYF.

This clonotype occurred a few times. This chain uses TRBV20-1 with TRBJ2-1, with 11 positions matching TRBD2. CDR3 length equals 16 residues. CDR1 is DFQATT and CDR2 is SNEGSKA in the germline V gene (reference sequence). V was pared by 4 bases and J by 7 bases, with 12 bases of the junction left unmatched. The CDR3 protein is CSAITSGRGAGNEQFF. In DNA, the CDR3 is TGCAGTGCTATTACTAGCGGGAGAGGGGCGGGGAATGAGCAGTTCTTC.

In its sample, this clonotype was seen many times. The rearrangement uses TRBV6-6 and TRBJ2-1; no clear D gene. Between the trimmed V and J ends, which lost 2 bases and 6 bases, there was a span of 11 bases. There are 14 residues in the CDR3. The germline V gene has CDR1 MNHNY and CDR2 SVGAGI (reference sequence). This chain's CDR3 is CASSYDSVSNEQFF. The CDR3 DNA sequence: TGTGCCAGCAGTTACGATAGTGTTTCCAATGAGCAGTTCTTC.

This clonotype was seen once. V usage is TRBV5-4 and J usage is TRBJ2-7; 9 bases match TRBD1. Germline-derived CDR1 and CDR2 are SGHNT and YYREEE (reference sequence). The CDR3 totals 14 residues. V was clipped by 6 bases and J by 12 bases; unmatched bases: 16. The DNA for the CDR3 is TGTGCCAGCACCACCACAGGGGGCCCCGAGGATCCGTACTTC. It encodes CASTTTGGPEDPYF.

As to this clonotype: An end of the junction does not agree with germline; a read error may underlie this. J is TRBJ1-2 and V is TRBV29-1; the match to TRBD1 covers 9 bases. The CDR3 spans 13 residues. The germline CDR1 and CDR2 sequences are SQVTM and ANQGSEA. CDR3 bases: TGCGGCGTTTCGGGACAGGGAAACTATGGCTACACCTTC. Its protein is CGVSGQGNYGYTF.